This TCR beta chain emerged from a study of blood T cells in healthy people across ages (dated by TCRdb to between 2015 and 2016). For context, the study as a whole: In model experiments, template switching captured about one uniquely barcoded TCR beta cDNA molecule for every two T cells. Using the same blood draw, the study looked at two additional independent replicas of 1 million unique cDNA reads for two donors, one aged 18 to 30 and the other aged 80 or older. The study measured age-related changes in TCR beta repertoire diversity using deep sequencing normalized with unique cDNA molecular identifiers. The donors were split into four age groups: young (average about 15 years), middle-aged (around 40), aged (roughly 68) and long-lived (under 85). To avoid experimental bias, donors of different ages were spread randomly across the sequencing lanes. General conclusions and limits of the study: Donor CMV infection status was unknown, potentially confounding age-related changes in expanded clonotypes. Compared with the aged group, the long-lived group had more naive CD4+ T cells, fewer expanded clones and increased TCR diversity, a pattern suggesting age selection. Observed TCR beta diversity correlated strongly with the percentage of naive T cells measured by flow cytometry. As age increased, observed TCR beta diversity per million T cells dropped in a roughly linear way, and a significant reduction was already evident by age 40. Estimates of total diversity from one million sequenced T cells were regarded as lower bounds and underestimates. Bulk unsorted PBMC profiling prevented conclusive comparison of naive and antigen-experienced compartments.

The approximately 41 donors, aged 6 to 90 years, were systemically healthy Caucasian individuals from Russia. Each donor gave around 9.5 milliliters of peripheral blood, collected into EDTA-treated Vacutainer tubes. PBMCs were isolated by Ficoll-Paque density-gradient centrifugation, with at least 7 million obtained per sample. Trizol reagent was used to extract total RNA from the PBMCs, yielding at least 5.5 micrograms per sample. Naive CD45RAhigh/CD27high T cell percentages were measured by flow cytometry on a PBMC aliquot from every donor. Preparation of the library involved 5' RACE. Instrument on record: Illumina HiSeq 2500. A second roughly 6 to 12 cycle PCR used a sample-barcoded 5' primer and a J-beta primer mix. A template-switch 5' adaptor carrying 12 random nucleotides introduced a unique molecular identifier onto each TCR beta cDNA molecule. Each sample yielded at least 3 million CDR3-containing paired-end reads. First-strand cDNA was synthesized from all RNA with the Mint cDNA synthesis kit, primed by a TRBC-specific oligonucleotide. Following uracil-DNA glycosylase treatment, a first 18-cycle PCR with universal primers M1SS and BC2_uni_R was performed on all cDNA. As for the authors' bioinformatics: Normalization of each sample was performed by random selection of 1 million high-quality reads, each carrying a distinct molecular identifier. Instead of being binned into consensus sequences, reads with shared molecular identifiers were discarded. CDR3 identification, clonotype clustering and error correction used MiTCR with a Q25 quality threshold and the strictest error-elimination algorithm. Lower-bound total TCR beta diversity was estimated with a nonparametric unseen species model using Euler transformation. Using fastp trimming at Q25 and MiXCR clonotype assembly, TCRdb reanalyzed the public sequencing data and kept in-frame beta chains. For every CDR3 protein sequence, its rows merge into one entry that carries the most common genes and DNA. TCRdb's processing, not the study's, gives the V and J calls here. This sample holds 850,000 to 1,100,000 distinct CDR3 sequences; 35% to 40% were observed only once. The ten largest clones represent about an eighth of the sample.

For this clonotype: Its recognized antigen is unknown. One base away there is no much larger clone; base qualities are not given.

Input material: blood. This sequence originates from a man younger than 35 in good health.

In nucleotides, the sequence is TGTGCCAGCAGCTTAGTGGCAGACGGAAACTATGGCTACACCTTC. This sequence encodes CASSLVADGNYGYTF. The sequence links TRBV7-6 to TRBJ1-2; confidence is insufficient to name the D gene. From the cysteine through the phenylalanine, the CDR3 covers 15 amino acids. Just CDR3 DNA is preserved here, 45 bases in frame from base 1. Trimming at the junction amounts to 1 base on V and 2 bases on J, and the germline ends lie 11 bases apart. Looking up the germline V gene yields CDR1 SGHVS and CDR2 FNYEAQ.